This T cell receptor beta chain was sequenced in a study of T cells after yellow fever vaccination. This clonotype was observed a handful of times. This CDR3 contains 13 residues. V lost 4 bases and J lost 4, with 11 bases in between. In germline, CDR1 is SNHLY, CDR2 FYNNEI. TCRdb fed the 5' RACE reads into MiXCR, producing one record per CDR3 protein. This sample has 600,000 to 750,000 distinct CDR3 sequences, with approximately 13% found just once. Sequences were derived from PBMCs, sampled on the day of the yellow fever booster vaccination. V and J are TRBV2 and TRBJ2-7; possibly TRBD2 for D (5 bases). The receptor was isolated from a young man who received the YFV17D yellow fever vaccine. The CDR3 here is CASSVKPGYEQYF. The CDR3 DNA sequence: TGTGCCAGCAGTGTAAAGCCGGGGTACGAGCAGTACTTC.